These T cell receptor beta chains were read from a single sample in a study of blood T cell repertoires in COVID-19. TCRdb's copy holds only in-frame clones and misses some; the assay was immunoSEQ multiplex PCR. The profile shows tens of thousands of clones, nearly 90% of them singletons. Sequencing was done on a sample of peripheral blood. These receptor sequences come from a man aged 50-59 years with active COVID-19. CDR3s include the opening cysteine and the closing phenylalanine or tryptophan. The D gene is left open where the match is weak. Only part of the rows carry a size: once, few, many, or a class if the clone is expanded.

>TRBV5-4|TRBJ2-1|TRBD1|.
TGTGCCAGCAGCTTGGCCCTGGGACAGGGGAACTACAATGAGCAGTTCTTC
CASSLALGQGNYNEQFF
>TRBV6-1|TRBJ1-5|.|.
TGTGCCAGCAGTGATAGGAGGGCACTTAATCAGCCCCAGCATTTT
CASSDRRALNQPQHF
>TRBV27|TRBJ2-1|.|.
TGTGCCAGCAGCTCCCGTCTTCTATTATTCTCCTACAATGAGCAGTTCTTC
CASSSRLLLFSYNEQFF
>TRBV5-6|TRBJ1-2|.|.
TGTGCCAGCAGCTCAGGGAGGTCGGGTGGCTACACCTTC
CASSSGRSGGYTF
>TRBV11-2|TRBJ1-1|.|.
TGTGCCAGCAGCTTACGGGGCACTGAAGCTTTCTTT
CASSLRGTEAFF
>TRBV12-3/TRBV12-4|TRBJ2-5|.|.
TGTGCCAGCAGTAGCCTTCGGGAGACCCAGTACTTC
CASSSLRETQYF
>TRBV7-8|TRBJ2-3|.|.
TGTGCCAGCAGCCCCCAAAACGGGGGCACAGATACGCAGTATTTT
CASSPQNGGTDTQYF
>TRBV19|TRBJ1-5|TRBD1|.
TGTGCCAGTAGTATATCCCGGGGACAGGGTTATAGCAATCAGCCCCAGCATTTT
CASSISRGQGYSNQPQHF
>TRBV7-2|TRBJ2-1|TRBD2|once
TGTGCCAGCAGCTCTACTAGCGGCTCCTACAATGAGCAGTTCTTC
CASSSTSGSYNEQFF
>TRBV5-6|TRBJ1-5|.|.
TGTGCCAGCAGCTTGTCCACCCGAGTCGGTCAGCCCCAGCATTTT
CASSLSTRVGQPQHF
>TRBV11-1|TRBJ1-3|TRBD1|.
TGTGCCAGCAGCGGACAGGAGAGAAGAGACACCATATATTTT
CASSGQERRDTIYF
>TRBV12-3/TRBV12-4|TRBJ1-1|.|.
TGTGCCAGCAGCCTTCCGACAGATACTGAAGCTTTCTTT
CASSLPTDTEAFF
>TRBV20-1|TRBJ1-3|.|.
TGCAGTGCCCCGGGTGGAAACACCATATATTTT
CSAPGGNTIYF
>TRBV11-2|TRBJ2-7|TRBD2|.
TGTGCCAGCAGCTTACTAGCGGTGAAGGGCGAGCAGTACTTC
CASSLLAVKGEQYF
>TRBV3-1/TRBV3-2|TRBJ1-2|TRBD1|.
TGTGCCAGCAGCCAGACCGACAGGGCCCCTAACTATGGCTACACCTTC
CASSQTDRAPNYGYTF
>TRBV10-3|TRBJ2-5|.|.
TGTGCCATCAGTGTAAAAGAGACCCAGTACTTC
CAISVKETQYF
>TRBV7-9|TRBJ1-1|.|once
TGTGCCAGCAGCCCCCGTGGCCTGAACACTGAAGCTTTCTTT
CASSPRGLNTEAFF
>TRBV6-6|TRBJ2-7|.|once
TGTGCCAGCAGTTACTCGACTTCGGGCGAGCAGTACTTC
CASSYSTSGEQYF
>TRBV10-3|TRBJ2-2|TRBD2|.
TGTGCCATCAGTGGGGTAGCGGGGTCTACCGGGGAGCTGTTTTTT
CAISGVAGSTGELFF
>TRBV18|TRBJ1-6|.|.
TGTGCCAGCTCGCCAAAACCGAGGGAAAATTCACCCCTCCACTTT
CASSPKPRENSPLHF
>TRBV2|TRBJ2-1|TRBD1|.
TGTGCCAGCACCGGACAGGGTGTCAATGAGCAGTTCTTC
CASTGQGVNEQFF
>TRBV14|TRBJ2-1|.|.
TGTGCCAGCAGCCAAACGCAGGGGGGAGCATACTCCTACAATGAGCAGTTCTTC
CASSQTQGGAYSYNEQFF
>TRBV7-8|TRBJ1-1|.|.
TGTGCCAGCAGCGTACAGAACCAGAACACTGAAGCTTTCTTT
CASSVQNQNTEAFF
>TRBV14|TRBJ1-1|TRBD1|.
TGTGCCAGCAGCCCGAGGACAGGGGTGAACACTGAAGCTTTCTTT
CASSPRTGVNTEAFF
>TRBV27|TRBJ1-1|.|.
TGTGCCAGCATGGTACAGATGAACACTGAAGCTTTCTTT
CASMVQMNTEAFF
>TRBV24-1|TRBJ1-2|.|.
TGTGCCACCAGTGATTTACCCGGGGGGATTTACTATGGCTACACCTTC
CATSDLPGGIYYGYTF
>TRBV2|TRBJ1-2|.|.
TGTGCCAGCAGAGTGGGCCCCGGCGATGGCTACACCTTC
CASRVGPGDGYTF
>TRBV5-1|TRBJ2-5|TRBD2|.
TGCGCCAGCAGCTTCTGGAATAGCGGGGGGCCGACGGGGGAGACCCAGTACTTC
CASSFWNSGGPTGETQYF
>TRBV4-1|TRBJ1-2|TRBD1|.
TGCGCCAGCAGCCAAGCGGGACAGGGGATGAGGGGCTACACCTTC
CASSQAGQGMRGYTF
>TRBV5-1|TRBJ2-1|TRBD2|.
TGCGCCAGCAGCATACCACGAGCGGGGGGGTCCTACAATGAGCAGTTCTTC
CASSIPRAGGSYNEQFF
>TRBV7-2|TRBJ2-3|.|.
TGTGCCAGCAGCTTATATACTAGTTCAGATACGCAGTATTTT
CASSLYTSSDTQYF
>TRBV18|TRBJ2-5|TRBD2|once
TGTGCCAGCTCACCACCGGGGGGGTACCAAGAGACCCAGTACTTC
CASSPPGGYQETQYF
>TRBV4-1|TRBJ1-2|.|.
TGCGCCAGCAGCAAAGAATCAGCGACTAACTATGGCTACACCTTC
CASSKESATNYGYTF
>TRBV6-6|TRBJ1-1|.|.
TGTGCCAGCAGTTCAACGAGGGAGACTGAAGCTTTCTTT
CASSSTRETEAFF
>TRBV11-2|TRBJ2-7|TRBD2|once
TGTGCCAGCAGCTTAGAGGGGAGGGTTGGCTACGAGCAGTACTTC
CASSLEGRVGYEQYF
>TRBV7-3|TRBJ1-5|.|.
TGTGCCAGCAGCGTAGATATTTATCAGCCCCAGCATTTT
CASSVDIYQPQHF
>TRBV5-6|TRBJ1-2|TRBD1|.
TGTGCCAGCAGCTTGGCTGGGGACAGCGCCTATGGCTACACCTTC
CASSLAGDSAYGYTF
>TRBV6-4|TRBJ2-1|TRBD1|.
TGTGCCAGCAGTGACTCGACAGGGGCGGGAAATGAGCAGTTCTTC
CASSDSTGAGNEQFF
>TRBV7-9|TRBJ2-2|.|few
TGTGCCAGCAGCCCTCTTAGCGGGGAGCTGTTTTTT
CASSPLSGELFF
>TRBV6-5|TRBJ1-1|.|.
TGTGCCAGCAGTTACACAGGGACGAACACTGAAGCTTTCTTT
CASSYTGTNTEAFF
>TRBV3-1/TRBV3-2|TRBJ2-3|TRBD2|.
TGTGCCAGCAGCCAAGTTCTAGCGGGGTACACAGATACGCAGTATTTT
CASSQVLAGYTDTQYF
>TRBV11-2|TRBJ1-4|TRBD1|.
TGTGCCAGCAGCCGGGGGACAGGACGTAATGAAAAACTGTTTTTT
CASSRGTGRNEKLFF
>TRBV7-9|TRBJ2-7|.|few
TGTGCCAGCAGCTTATTCAGCGATTACGAGCAGTACTTC
CASSLFSDYEQYF
>TRBV27|TRBJ1-5|TRBD1|.
TGTGCCAGCAGTTTATCGGGACAGTATTTAGGTCAGCCCCAGCATTTT
CASSLSGQYLGQPQHF
>TRBV6-5|TRBJ1-4|.|.
TGTGCCAGCTACGCGACAGCTAATGAAAAACTGTTTTTT
CASYATANEKLFF
>TRBV4-3|TRBJ1-1|.|.
TGCGCCAGCAGCCAAGATCGGGTACAAGAAGCTTTCTTT
CASSQDRVQEAFF
>TRBV5-1|TRBJ2-3|TRBD2|.
TGCGCCAGCAGCCCCTCTAGCGGGGGCCGGGATACGCAGTATTTT
CASSPSSGGRDTQYF
>TRBV10-3|TRBJ2-3|.|.
TGTGCCATCAGTGAACACAAGAGCACAGATACGCAGTATTTT
CAISEHKSTDTQYF
>TRBV2|TRBJ2-7|.|.
TGTGCCAGCACATCCGAGATTTACGAGCAGTACTTC
CASTSEIYEQYF
>TRBV7-2|TRBJ2-7|TRBD1|.
TGTGCCAGCAGCTCCCCCGGGACAGCCGCCTACGAGCAGTACTTC
CASSSPGTAAYEQYF